This T cell receptor beta chain emerged from a study of Graves' ophthalmopathy and Graves' hyperthyroidism. In its sample, this clonotype was seen many times. Amplifying from RNA transcripts, the study obtained TCR beta CDR3 regions. The library came from an HTBI-primed first-round RT-PCR and a second-round multiplex PCR. In TCRdb, the multiplex PCR reads were re-called with MiXCR into one record per CDR3 protein. The data hold approximately 210,000 distinct CDR3 sequences, with about 22% observed a single time. Moderate-to-severe activity, CAS ≥3, NOSPECS ≥4 and a duration under 3 months were seen in donors with ophthalmopathy. Patients with other autoimmune diseases, uncontrolled infections, pregnancy or lactation were excluded. V was cut by 7 bases and J by 0 bases, with 15 bases left in between. The CDR3 has 16 residues. The germline gives CDR1 MNHEY, CDR2 SVGEGT.

V gene TRBV6-2 or TRBV6-3 combines with J gene TRBJ2-2; D may be TRBD1 (6 bases). Sequenced sample: peripheral blood. The receptor's source is a woman aged 50 to 60 with Graves' ophthalmopathy. The CDR3 loop is CASNPIGTSNTGELFF. The CDR3 DNA reads as TGTGCCAGCAATCCAATCGGGACATCGAACACCGGGGAGCTGTTTTTT.